The 5 T cell receptor beta chains below were found in one sample sequenced in a study of CD8 T cells in ankylosing spondylitis. MiXCR, applied by TCRdb to the 5' RACE reads, yields one record per CDR3 protein. This sample yields some 240,000 distinct CDR3 sequences, of which 15% to 20% are seen a single time; about a third belongs to the top ten. The sequenced material came from blood, either unsorted or a sorted T cell fraction (not recorded which). All receptors come from a male donor with ankylosing spondylitis or in good health (not recorded which).

Here the CDR3 reads CASSYSFQGTRQPQHF. The CDR3 region has the DNA TGTGCCAGCAGTTACTCATTCCAGGGAACGAGGCAGCCCCAGCATTTT. The chain couples TRBV6-5 to TRBJ1-5, with D possibly matching TRBD1 (5 bases). There are 16 residues in the CDR3. Trimming removed 0 bases from V and 7 bases from J, with 16 bases in between. Per germline, CDR1 MNHEY and CDR2 SVGAGI.

V is TRBV4-3 and J is TRBJ2-3; no definite D call. The CDR3 has 14 amino acids. V lost 0 bases to trimming and J lost 0 bases, with 4 bases between them. Germline CDR1 reads LGHNA; CDR2 reads YSLEER. The CDR3: CASSQDDSTDTQYF. In DNA, the CDR3 is TGCGCCAGCAGCCAAGATGATAGCACAGATACGCAGTATTTT.

The chain is built from TRBV20-1 and TRBJ2-5; D may correspond to TRBD1 or TRBD2 (6 bases each). This CDR3 has 12 amino acids. The germline V gene encodes CDR1 DFQATT and CDR2 SNEGSKA (reference sequence). Trimming left V 3 bases short and J 9 bases short, with 14 bases between. CDR3 sequence (DNA): TGCAGTGCTAGTAGGGGGGAAGGGGCCCAGTACTTC. Translation gives CSASRGEGAQYF.

The chain combines TRBV7-3 with TRBJ2-1; weak D call: TRBD1 (5 bases). There are 13 residues in the CDR3. Germline V CDR1 and CDR2: SGHTA, FQGTGA. V lost 4 bases and J lost 9, with 13 bases in between. The CDR3 DNA reads TGTGCCAGCAGCTCAGGGAACGCTCCTGAGCAGTTCTTC. Encoded protein: CASSSGNAPEQFF.

This clonotype appeared a few times. The chain links TRBV20-1 to TRBJ2-5; 9 bases line up with TRBD1. The CDR3 has 18 amino acids. V lost 5 bases and J lost 7; bases outside the gene matches: 23. Per the germline V gene, CDR1 is DFQATT and CDR2 is SNEGSKA (reference sequence). The DNA of the CDR3 is TGCAGTGCTGAAAACCGGGACAGGGAGTCCCTATATAGATCGACCCAGTACTTC. Protein product: CSAENRDRESLYRSTQYF.